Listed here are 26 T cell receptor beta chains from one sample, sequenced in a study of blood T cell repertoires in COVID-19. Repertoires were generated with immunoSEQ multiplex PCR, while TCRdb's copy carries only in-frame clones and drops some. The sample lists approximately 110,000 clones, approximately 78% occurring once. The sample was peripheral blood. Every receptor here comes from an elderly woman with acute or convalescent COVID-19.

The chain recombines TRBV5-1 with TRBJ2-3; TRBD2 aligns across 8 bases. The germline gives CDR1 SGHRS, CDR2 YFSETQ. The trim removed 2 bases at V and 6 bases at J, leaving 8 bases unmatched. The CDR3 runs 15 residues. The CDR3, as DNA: TGCGCCAGCAGCTTTAGCGGGATGGGGCGGGATACGCAGTATTTT. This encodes CASSFSGMGRDTQYF.

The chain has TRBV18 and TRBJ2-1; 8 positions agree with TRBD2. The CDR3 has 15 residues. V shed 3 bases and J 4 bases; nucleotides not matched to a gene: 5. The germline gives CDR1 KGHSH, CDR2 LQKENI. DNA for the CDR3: TGTGCCAGCTCACCCGGGACTAGGGTATACAATGAGCAGTTCTTC. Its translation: CASSPGTRVYNEQFF.

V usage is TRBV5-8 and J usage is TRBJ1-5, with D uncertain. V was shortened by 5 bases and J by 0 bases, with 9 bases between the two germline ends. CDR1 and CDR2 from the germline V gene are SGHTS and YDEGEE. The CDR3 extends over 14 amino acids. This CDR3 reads CASRPLVSNQPQHF. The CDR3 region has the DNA TGTGCCAGCAGACCACTAGTTAGCAATCAGCCCCAGCATTTT.

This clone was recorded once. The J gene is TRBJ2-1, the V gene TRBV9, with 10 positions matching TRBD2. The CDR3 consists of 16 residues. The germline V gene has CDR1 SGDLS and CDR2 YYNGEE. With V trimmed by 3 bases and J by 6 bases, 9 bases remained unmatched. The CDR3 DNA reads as TGTGCCAGCAGCGCAACCGGGACTAGCGCCACCAATGAGCAGTTCTTC. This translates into CASSATGTSATNEQFF. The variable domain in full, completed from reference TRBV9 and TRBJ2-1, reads DSGVTQTPKHLITATGQRVTLRCSPRSGDLSVYWYQQSLDQGLQFLIQYYNGEERAKGNILERFSAQQFPDLHSELNLSSLELGDSALYFCASSATGTSATNEQFFGPGTRLTVL.

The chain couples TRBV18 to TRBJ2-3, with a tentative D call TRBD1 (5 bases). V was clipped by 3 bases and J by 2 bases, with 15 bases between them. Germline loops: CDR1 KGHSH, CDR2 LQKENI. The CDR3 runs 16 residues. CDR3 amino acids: CASSPQGLVLTDTQYF. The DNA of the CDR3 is TGTGCCAGCTCACCTCAGGGTCTCGTGCTCACAGATACGCAGTATTTT.

Written as DNA, the CDR3 is TGTGCCAGCAGTTTTGCCTCCGGGACTAGCGGGAGGGATACGCAGTATTTT. Protein product: CASSFASGTSGRDTQYF. This chain connects TRBV28 to TRBJ2-3; 15 nucleotides agree with TRBD2. CDR1 is MDHEN, CDR2 SYDVKM, per germline. Trimming cost V 3 bases and J 6 bases; bases outside gene matches: 7. This CDR3 comprises 17 residues. The whole variable domain, filled in from reference TRBV28 and TRBJ2-3, reads DVKVTQSSRYLVKRTGEKVFLECVQDMDHENMFWYRQDPGLGLRLIYFSYDVKMKEKGDIPEGYSVSREKKERFSLILESASTNQTSMYLCASSFASGTSGRDTQYFGPGTRLTVL.

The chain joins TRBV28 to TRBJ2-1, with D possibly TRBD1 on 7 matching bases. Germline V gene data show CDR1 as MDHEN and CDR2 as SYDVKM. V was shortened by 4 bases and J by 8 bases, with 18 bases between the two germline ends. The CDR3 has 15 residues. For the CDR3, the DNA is TGTGCCAGCAGTTCCCCAGGGGGGACCAAGCATGAGCAGTTCTTC. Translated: CASSSPGGTKHEQFF.

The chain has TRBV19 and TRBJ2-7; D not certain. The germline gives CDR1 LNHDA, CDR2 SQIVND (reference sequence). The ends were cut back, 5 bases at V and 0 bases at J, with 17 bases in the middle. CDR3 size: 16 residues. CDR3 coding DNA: TGTGCCAGTAGTCCCTACCTTCGGTCGTTCTCCTACGAGCAGTACTTC. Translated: CASSPYLRSFSYEQYF.

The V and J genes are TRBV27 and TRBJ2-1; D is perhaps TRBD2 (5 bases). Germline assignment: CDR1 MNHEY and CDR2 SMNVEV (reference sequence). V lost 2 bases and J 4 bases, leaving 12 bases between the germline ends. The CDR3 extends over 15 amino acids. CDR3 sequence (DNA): TGTGCCAGCAGTTTACCGGGGAAGGGATACAATGAGCAGTTCTTC. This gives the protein CASSLPGKGYNEQFF.

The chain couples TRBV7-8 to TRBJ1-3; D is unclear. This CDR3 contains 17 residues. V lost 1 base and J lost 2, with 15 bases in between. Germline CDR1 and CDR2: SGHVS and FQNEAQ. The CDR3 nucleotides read TGTGCCAGCAGCTTAGTAATTCGGGGTTCTACTGGAAACACCATATATTTT. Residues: CASSLVIRGSTGNTIYF.

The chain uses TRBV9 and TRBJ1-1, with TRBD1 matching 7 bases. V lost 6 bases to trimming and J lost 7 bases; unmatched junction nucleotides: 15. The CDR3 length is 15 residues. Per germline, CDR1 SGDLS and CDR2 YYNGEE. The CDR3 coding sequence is TGTGCCAGCACCAAAGGGTCAGGGGGATTCCGTGAAGCTTTCTTT. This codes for CASTKGSGGFREAFF.

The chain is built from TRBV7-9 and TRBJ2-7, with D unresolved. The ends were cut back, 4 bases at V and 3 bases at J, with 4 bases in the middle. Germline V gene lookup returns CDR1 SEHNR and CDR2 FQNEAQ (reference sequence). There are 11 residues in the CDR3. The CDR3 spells CASSSYYEQYF. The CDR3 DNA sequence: TGTGCCAGCAGCTCGTACTACGAGCAGTACTTC.

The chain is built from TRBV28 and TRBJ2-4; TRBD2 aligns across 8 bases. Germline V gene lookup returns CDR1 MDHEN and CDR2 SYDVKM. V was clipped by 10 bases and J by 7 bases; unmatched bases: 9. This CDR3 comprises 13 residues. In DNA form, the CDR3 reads TGTGCCACCGCAGCGGGAGTTGGGAACATTCAGTACTTC. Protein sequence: CATAAGVGNIQYF.

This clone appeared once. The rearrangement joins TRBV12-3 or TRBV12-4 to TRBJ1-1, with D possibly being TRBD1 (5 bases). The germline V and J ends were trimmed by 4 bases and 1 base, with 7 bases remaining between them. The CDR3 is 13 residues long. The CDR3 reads CASSSDKNTEAFF. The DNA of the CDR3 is TGTGCCAGCAGTTCGGACAAGAACACTGAAGCTTTCTTT.

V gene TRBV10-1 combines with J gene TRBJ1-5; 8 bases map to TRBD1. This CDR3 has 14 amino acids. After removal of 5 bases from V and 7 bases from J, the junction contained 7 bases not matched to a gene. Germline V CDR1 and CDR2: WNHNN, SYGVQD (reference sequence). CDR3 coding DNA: TGCGCCAGCAGTACCGACAGGGGAGGGCAGCCCCAGCATTTT. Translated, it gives CASSTDRGGQPQHF.

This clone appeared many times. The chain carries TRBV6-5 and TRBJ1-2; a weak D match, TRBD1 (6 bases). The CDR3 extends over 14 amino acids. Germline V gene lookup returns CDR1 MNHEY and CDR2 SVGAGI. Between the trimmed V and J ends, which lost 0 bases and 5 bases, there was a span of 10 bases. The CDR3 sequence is CASSYSGAGYGYTF. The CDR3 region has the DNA TGTGCCAGCAGTTACTCGGGGGCAGGGTATGGCTACACCTTC.

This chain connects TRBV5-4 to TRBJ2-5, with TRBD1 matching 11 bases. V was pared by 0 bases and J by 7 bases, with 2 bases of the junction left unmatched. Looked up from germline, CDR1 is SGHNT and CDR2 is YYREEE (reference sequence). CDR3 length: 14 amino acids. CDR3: CASSLGDRGLTQYF. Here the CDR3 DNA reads TGTGCCAGCAGCTTGGGGGACAGGGGGTTGACCCAGTACTTC.

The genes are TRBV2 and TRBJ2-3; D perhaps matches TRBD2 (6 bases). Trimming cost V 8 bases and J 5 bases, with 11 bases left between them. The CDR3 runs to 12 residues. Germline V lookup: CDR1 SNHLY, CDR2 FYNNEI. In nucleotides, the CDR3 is TGTGCCAGCGATAAAGCGGGAGATACGCAGTATTTT. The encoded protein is CASDKAGDTQYF.

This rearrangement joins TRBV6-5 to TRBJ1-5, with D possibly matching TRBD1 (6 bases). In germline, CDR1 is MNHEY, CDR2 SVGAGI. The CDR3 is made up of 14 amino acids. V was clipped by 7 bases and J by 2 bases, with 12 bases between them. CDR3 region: CASTVAGGNQPQHF. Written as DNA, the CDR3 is TGTGCCAGCACGGTTGCAGGGGGCAATCAGCCCCAGCATTTT.

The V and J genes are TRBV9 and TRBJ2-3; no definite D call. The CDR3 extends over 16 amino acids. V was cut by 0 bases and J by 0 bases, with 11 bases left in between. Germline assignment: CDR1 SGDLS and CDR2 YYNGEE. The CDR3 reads CASSVAAVSSTDTQYF. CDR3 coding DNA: TGTGCCAGCAGCGTAGCTGCGGTATCTAGCACAGATACGCAGTATTTT.

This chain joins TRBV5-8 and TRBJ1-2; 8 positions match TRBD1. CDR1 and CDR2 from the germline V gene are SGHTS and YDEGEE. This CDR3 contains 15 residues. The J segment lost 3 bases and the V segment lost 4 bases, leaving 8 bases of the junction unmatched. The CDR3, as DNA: TGTGCCAGCAGCCGACAGGACAGGGTATACTATGGCTACACCTTC. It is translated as CASSRQDRVYYGYTF.

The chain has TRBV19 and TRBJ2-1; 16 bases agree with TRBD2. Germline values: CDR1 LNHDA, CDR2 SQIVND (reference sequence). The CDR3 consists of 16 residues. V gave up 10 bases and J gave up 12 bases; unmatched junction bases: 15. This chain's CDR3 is CATQGGTSGRGRGQFF. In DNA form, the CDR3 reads TGTGCCACCCAGGGTGGGACTAGCGGGAGGGGAAGGGGGCAGTTCTTC.

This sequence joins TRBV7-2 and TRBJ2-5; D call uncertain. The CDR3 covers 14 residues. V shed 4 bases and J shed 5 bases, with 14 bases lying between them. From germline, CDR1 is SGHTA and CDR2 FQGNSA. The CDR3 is CASSSPISRETQYF. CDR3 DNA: TGTGCCAGCAGCTCTCCTATTAGTCGGGAGACCCAGTACTTC.

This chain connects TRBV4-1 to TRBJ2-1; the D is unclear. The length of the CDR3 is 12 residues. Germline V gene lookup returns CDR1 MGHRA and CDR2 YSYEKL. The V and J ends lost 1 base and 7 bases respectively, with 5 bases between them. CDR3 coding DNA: TGCGCCAGCAGCCAAGTCGGGAATGAGCAGTTCTTC. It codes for CASSQVGNEQFF.

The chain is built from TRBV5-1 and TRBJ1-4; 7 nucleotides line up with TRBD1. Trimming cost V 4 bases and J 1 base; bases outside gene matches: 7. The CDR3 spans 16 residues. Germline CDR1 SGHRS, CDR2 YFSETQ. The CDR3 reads CASSVTGSGTNEKLFF. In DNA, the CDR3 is TGCGCCAGCAGCGTGACAGGGTCAGGAACTAATGAAAAACTGTTTTTT.

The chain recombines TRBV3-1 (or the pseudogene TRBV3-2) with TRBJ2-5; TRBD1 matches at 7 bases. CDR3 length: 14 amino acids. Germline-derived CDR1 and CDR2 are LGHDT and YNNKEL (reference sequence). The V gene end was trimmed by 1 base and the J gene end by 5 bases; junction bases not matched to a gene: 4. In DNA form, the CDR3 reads TGTGCCAGCAGCCAAGGTGTAGGGGGCGAGACCCAGTACTTC. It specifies CASSQGVGGETQYF.